Sequencing of this T cell receptor beta chain was carried out in a study of cytomegalovirus exposure and HLA in healthy donors. Primers for the PCR totalled 60 Vbeta and 13 Jbeta. The assay was immunoSEQ multiplex PCR, and TCRdb's table has in-frame clones only and misses some. The sample has about 120,000 clones, 70% to 85% seen once. The V gene's germline CDR1 is SGHNT and CDR2 YYREEE (reference sequence). This CDR3 region has 13 residues. Trimming pared 0 bases from V and 5 bases from J, leaving 8 bases between. This clone showed up just a few times. The sequenced sample consisted of PBMCs. V usage is TRBV5-4 and J usage is TRBJ2-5; D is perhaps TRBD1 (5 bases). The receptor comes from a man between 18 and 29 years old in good health and CMV-seropositive. The CDR3 nucleotides read TGTGCCAGCAGCTTGGTCAAGGGGGAGACCCAGTACTTC. This translates into CASSLVKGETQYF.